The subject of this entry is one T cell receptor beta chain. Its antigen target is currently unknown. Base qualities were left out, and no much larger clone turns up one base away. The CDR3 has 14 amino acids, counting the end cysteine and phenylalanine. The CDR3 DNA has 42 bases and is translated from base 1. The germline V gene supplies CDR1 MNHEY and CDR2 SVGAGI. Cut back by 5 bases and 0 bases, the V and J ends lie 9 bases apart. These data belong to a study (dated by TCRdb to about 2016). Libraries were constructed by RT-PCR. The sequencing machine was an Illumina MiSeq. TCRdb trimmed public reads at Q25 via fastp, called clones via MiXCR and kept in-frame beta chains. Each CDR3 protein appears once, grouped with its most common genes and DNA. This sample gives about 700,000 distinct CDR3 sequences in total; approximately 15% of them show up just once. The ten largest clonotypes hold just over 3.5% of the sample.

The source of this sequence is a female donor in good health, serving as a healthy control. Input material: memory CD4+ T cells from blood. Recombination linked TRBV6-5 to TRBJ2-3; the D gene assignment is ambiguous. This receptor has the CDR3 CASSIGLSTDTQYF. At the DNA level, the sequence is TGTGCCAGCAGTATAGGTCTTAGCACAGATACGCAGTATTTT.